These 17 T cell receptor beta chains originate from one sample sequenced in a study of beta chain features in type 1 diabetes. Reverse transcription of all isolated RNA meant that expressed TCRB transcripts were sequenced. Generated by immunoSEQ multiplex PCR, the TCRdb table keeps only in-frame clones and is missing some. The sample comprises fewer than 250,000 clones, about 63% of which are singletons, and approximately 0.05% rests with the top ten. The sequencing sample was made of naive CD4+ T cells from blood. The source of these receptors is a man aged 25 to 40 in good health.

The rearrangement joins TRBV30 to TRBJ1-6, with D possibly TRBD1 on 5 matching bases. The CDR3 length is 14 residues. The V end lost 3 bases, the J end lost 5 bases, and 11 bases lay between the germline ends. CDR1 is GTSNPN and CDR2 is SVGIG in the germline V gene (reference sequence). DNA of the CDR3: TGTGCCTGGAGCGCGGGGACTAATAATTCACCCCTCCACTTT. It translates to CAWSAGTNNSPLHF.

V is TRBV29-1 and J is TRBJ2-7; unclear D gene. The CDR3 length is 13 residues. V lost 6 bases and J 3 bases, leaving 15 bases between the germline ends. Germline CDR1 SQVTM, CDR2 ANQGSEA. The DNA for the CDR3 is TGCAGCGTCCTAGACGGGCTTAACTACGAGCAGTACTTC. It codes for CSVLDGLNYEQYF.

This rearrangement joins TRBV25-1 to TRBJ2-3, with D perhaps matching TRBD2 (6 bases). The ends were cut back, 5 bases at V and 1 base at J, with 10 bases in the middle. CDR1 is MGHDK, CDR2 SYGVNS, per germline. The CDR3 is made up of 14 amino acids. CDR3 protein: CASSWSGGTDTQYF. CDR3 bases: TGTGCCAGCAGTTGGTCGGGGGGCACAGATACGCAGTATTTT.

This clone was counted between two and nine times. The chain uses TRBV30 and TRBJ2-7; D is perhaps TRBD2 (6 bases). CDR1 is GTSNPN and CDR2 is SVGIG in the germline V gene (reference sequence). V lost 3 bases to trimming and J lost 4 bases, with 16 bases between them. This CDR3 has 14 amino acids. The chain's CDR3 is CAWSAAGPPYEQYF. Written as DNA, the CDR3 is TGTGCCTGGAGCGCCGCGGGACCTCCGTACGAGCAGTACTTC.

The rearrangement uses TRBV30 and TRBJ2-1; TRBD2 aligns across 8 bases. The germline V gene has CDR1 GTSNPN and CDR2 SVGIG (reference sequence). V lost 4 bases and J lost 2; bases outside the gene matches: 10. This CDR3 is built from 16 residues. The CDR3 DNA is TGTGCCTGGACCCTATCGGGTAGCGGGACCTACAATGAGCAGTTCTTC. Protein: CAWTLSGSGTYNEQFF. The whole variable domain, filled in from reference TRBV30 and TRBJ2-1, reads SQTIHQWPATLVQPVGSPLSLECTVEGTSNPNLYWYRQAAGRGLQLLFYSVGIGQISSEVPQNLSASRPQDRQFILSSKKLLLSDSGFYLCAWTLSGSGTYNEQFFGPGTRLTVL.

This clone has only one observation. This chain uses TRBV11-2 with TRBJ1-1, with D unclear. CDR3 length: 13 amino acids. Germline V gives CDR1 SGHAT, CDR2 FQNNGV. V dropped 5 bases and J dropped 8 bases, with 15 bases sitting between them. CDR3 protein: CASSRTAPSEAFF. Here the CDR3 DNA reads TGTGCCAGCAGCCGGACGGCCCCTTCCGAAGCTTTCTTT.

The chain employs TRBV5-6 and TRBJ2-1; 7 nucleotides match TRBD2. CDR1 SGHDT and CDR2 YYEEEE come from the germline V gene. This CDR3 contains 15 residues. Trimming removed 4 bases from V and 1 base from J; junction bases left unmatched: 5. The CDR3 reads CASSLGGLSYNEQFF. In DNA form, the CDR3 reads TGTGCCAGCAGCCTGGGAGGGCTTTCCTACAATGAGCAGTTCTTC.

This clone appeared a few times. Distinct nucleotide sequences in the sample also encode this CDR3. The genes are TRBV29-1 and TRBJ2-7; no clear D gene. CDR3 size: 11 residues. Trimming cost V 4 bases and J 2 bases, with 6 bases left between them. From germline, CDR1 is SQVTM and CDR2 ANQGSEA. The CDR3 DNA follows: TGCAGCGTTGCTGAAACCTACGAGCAGTACTTC. It specifies CSVAETYEQYF.

This chain links TRBV30 with TRBJ2-3; 12 bases map to TRBD2. In germline, CDR1 is GTSNPN, CDR2 SVGIG (reference sequence). This CDR3 is built from 16 residues. The junction had 5 bases not matched to a gene; V was cut back by 2 bases and J by 2 bases. CDR3 loop: CAWSIWTSGTTDTQYF. CDR3 nucleotide sequence: TGTGCCTGGAGTATATGGACTAGCGGGACCACAGATACGCAGTATTTT.

This clone was found once. The chain links TRBV30 to TRBJ2-1; the D is unclear. The CDR3 totals 11 residues. Trimming cost V 4 bases and J 5 bases, with 6 bases left between them. From germline, CDR1 is GTSNPN and CDR2 SVGIG (reference sequence). For the CDR3, the DNA is TGTGCCTGGATGCAGGACAATGAGCAGTTCTTC. Protein sequence: CAWMQDNEQFF.

This clone was observed once. This chain joins TRBV30 and TRBJ2-5; possible D gene TRBD2, 5 bases. Trimming left V 3 bases short and J 5 bases short, with 13 bases between. The germline V gene encodes CDR1 GTSNPN and CDR2 SVGIG (reference sequence). The CDR3 consists of 13 residues. In nucleotides, the CDR3 is TGTGCCTGGAGCTCTGGGAGAGGCGAGACCCAGTACTTC. This encodes CAWSSGRGETQYF. Using reference TRBV30 and TRBJ2-5 for the parts outside the CDR3, the full variable domain is SQTIHQWPATLVQPVGSPLSLECTVEGTSNPNLYWYRQAAGRGLQLLFYSVGIGQISSEVPQNLSASRPQDRQFILSSKKLLLSDSGFYLCAWSSGRGETQYFGPGTRLLVL.

A single count supports this clone. The gene calls are TRBV10-3 and TRBJ2-7; TRBD1 matches at 10 bases. The CDR3 sequence is 12 residues long. Per germline, CDR1 ENHRY and CDR2 SYGVKD. The trim removed 4 bases at V and 6 bases at J, leaving 0 bases unmatched. The CDR3 DNA reads TGTGCCATCAGTGGGACAGGGGGCGAGCAGTACTTC. This gives the protein CAISGTGGEQYF.

The table lists this clone with a few counts. The V and J genes are TRBV29-1 and TRBJ2-6; D uncertain. The length of the CDR3 is 12 residues. CDR1 and CDR2 from the germline V gene are SQVTM and ANQGSEA. V shed 3 bases and J shed 3 bases, with 3 bases lying between them. In nucleotides, the CDR3 is TGCAGCGTTGATGATGGGGCCAACGTCCTGACTTTC. It translates to CSVDDGANVLTF.

This rearrangement joins TRBV30 to TRBJ2-2; D is ambiguous. V lost 1 base and J lost 0, with 6 bases in between. The germline V gene encodes CDR1 GTSNPN and CDR2 SVGIG (reference sequence). The CDR3 extends over 14 amino acids. The CDR3 sequence: CAWSERPNTGELFF. The CDR3, as DNA: TGTGCCTGGAGTGAACGGCCGAACACCGGGGAGCTGTTTTTT.

The table lists this clone with a few counts. V gene TRBV30 combines with J gene TRBJ1-3; D is perhaps TRBD1 (5 bases). The V and J ends lost 4 bases and 1 base respectively, with 14 bases between them. The germline CDR1 and CDR2 sequences are GTSNPN and SVGIG (reference sequence). This CDR3 region has 15 residues. CDR3 residues: CAWKRDGRSGNTIYF. The CDR3 DNA reads as TGTGCCTGGAAGAGGGACGGAAGATCTGGAAACACCATATATTTT.

This clone appeared a few times. V and J are TRBV7-9 and TRBJ2-7; no reliable D call. CDR1 and CDR2 (germline): SEHNR, FQNEAQ (reference sequence). This CDR3 spans 13 amino acids. V dropped 5 bases and J dropped 5 bases, with 13 bases sitting between them. The CDR3 sequence: CASSPRAVNEQYF. Here the CDR3 DNA reads TGTGCCAGCAGCCCTCGTGCGGTCAACGAGCAGTACTTC. The full variable domain, rest sourced from reference TRBV7-9 and TRBJ2-7, is DTGVSQNPRHKITKRGQNVTFRCDPISEHNRLYWYRQTLGQGPEFLTYFQNEAQLEKSRLLSDRFSAERPKGSFSTLEIQRTEQGDSAMYLCASSPRAVNEQYFGPGTRLTVT.

The genes are TRBV29-1 and TRBJ2-1; D is unresolved. V lost 7 bases, J lost 9 bases, and 13 bases lay in between. The germline gives CDR1 SQVTM, CDR2 ANQGSEA. CDR3 length: 11 amino acids. The CDR3, as DNA: TGCAGCGACTCCTTAGGAGCTGAGCAGTTCTTC. This translates into CSDSLGAEQFF.